These T cell receptor beta chains were read from a single sample in a study of cytotoxic CD8 clonotypes in ibrutinib-treated CLL. The repertoire was sequenced with immunoSEQ multiplex PCR; TCRdb's copy has only in-frame clones and lacks some. Here the sample spans about 25,000 clones, approximately 85% being singletons. Specimen: PBMCs, collected after 24 months of ibrutinib treatment. The receptors were sampled from a human donor with chronic lymphocytic leukemia. CDR3s include the opening cysteine and the closing phenylalanine or tryptophan. The order of the fields is D gene, V gene, clone size, CDR3 length, J gene, CDR3 DNA, CDR3 protein. The D gene is left open where the match is weak. The size of a clone is reported for some rows only, either as once, few or many, or as a class for expanded clones.

NA	TRBV7-9	NA	13	TRBJ2-2	TGTGCCAGCAGCTTAGAGGGGTTCGGGGAGCTGTTTTTT	CASSLEGFGELFF
NA	TRBV5-6	NA	14	TRBJ1-6	TGTGCCAGCAGCTTGGGACAGTATAATTCACCCCTCCACTTT	CASSLGQYNSPLHF
NA	TRBV6-6	NA	15	TRBJ2-7	TGTGCCAGCAGTTTAGCTCGTACAAGCTCCTACGAGCAGTACTTC	CASSLARTSSYEQYF
NA	TRBV2	once	14	TRBJ1-5	TGTGCCAGCATAAGACAGGTGAGCAATCAGCCCCAGCATTTT	CASIRQVSNQPQHF
NA	TRBV5-5	NA	19	TRBJ2-4	TGTGCCAGCAGCAGCGAGGGACAGGGGCGGGAGGGAGCCAAAAACATTCAGTACTTC	CASSSEGQGREGAKNIQYF
NA	TRBV5-1	NA	13	TRBJ2-3	TGCGCCAGCAGCCCCTGGGGGACAGATACGCAGTATTTT	CASSPWGTDTQYF
TRBD2	TRBV19	NA	15	TRBJ2-1	TGTGCCAGTAGTACCCGACTAGCGGGGTCCGATGAGCAGTTCTTC	CASSTRLAGSDEQFF
NA	TRBV10-3	few	14	TRBJ1-4	TGTGCCATCAGTGACCAGGCAACTAATGAAAAACTGTTTTTT	CAISDQATNEKLFF
NA	TRBV7-9	once	12	TRBJ1-1	TGTGCCAGCAACGATCGTGGCACTGAAGCTTTCTTT	CASNDRGTEAFF
NA	TRBV6-5	NA	14	TRBJ1-5	TGTGCCAGCAGCCCTGCGTATAGCAATCAGCCCCAGCATTTT	CASSPAYSNQPQHF
TRBD1	TRBV27	NA	14	TRBJ1-4	TGTGCCAGCAGTCCTACAGGGGGAGAGGAAAAACTGTTTTTT	CASSPTGGEEKLFF
NA	TRBV5-1	NA	12	TRBJ1-2	TGTGCCAGCAGTAGTTTTGAGGAAAACTACACCTTC	CASSSFEENYTF
NA	TRBV5-4	NA	15	TRBJ2-1	TGTGCCAGCAGCTTGGACAGGGCACACTACAATGAGCAGTTCTTC	CASSLDRAHYNEQFF
NA	TRBV25-1	NA	15	TRBJ1-6	TGTGCCAGCAGTGAGTATTGGTTGGAAAATTCACCCCTCCACTTT	CASSEYWLENSPLHF
TRBD2	TRBV5-1	once	15	TRBJ2-5	TGCGCCAGCAGCTGGAGCGGGGGCGAACAAGAGACCCAGTACTTC	CASSWSGGEQETQYF
NA	TRBV25-1	NA	14	TRBJ2-7	TGTGCCAGCAGTGAATCAGGGTACTCCTACGAGCAGTACTTC	CASSESGYSYEQYF
NA	TRBV2	NA	19	TRBJ1-6	TGTGCCAGCACCCCTCGGGGTCGTGGGGGGTCATCTAATAATTCACCCCTCCACTTT	CASTPRGRGGSSNNSPLHF
TRBD1	TRBV11-1	NA	15	TRBJ1-2	TGTGCCAGCAGCTTAGGACCCCAGGGGGACTATGGCTACACCTTC	CASSLGPQGDYGYTF
TRBD1	TRBV25-1	NA	15	TRBJ1-1	TGTGCCAGCAGTGAGTCGGACAGGTTCCGCGCTGAAGCTTTCTTT	CASSESDRFRAEAFF
NA	TRBV11-2	once	13	TRBJ2-1	TGTGCCAGCAACCCCTGGGATTTCAATGAGCAGTTCTTC	CASNPWDFNEQFF
NA	TRBV20-1	NA	11	TRBJ1-1	TGCAGTGCCCCGGGCTACACTGAAGCTTTCTTT	CSAPGYTEAFF
TRBD1	TRBV5-1	NA	16	TRBJ2-2	TGCGCCAGCAGATCTACAGGGGGCGCGAACACCGGGGAGCTGTTTTTT	CASRSTGGANTGELFF
NA	TRBV9	NA	15	TRBJ2-5	TGTGCCAGCAGCGTAGAGGGCAGGTCCATAGAGACCCAGTACTTC	CASSVEGRSIETQYF
NA	TRBV15	NA	11	TRBJ2-7	TGTGCCACCGGCGGGCCTAGGGAGCAGTACTTC	CATGGPREQYF
TRBD1	TRBV6-1	once	14	TRBJ2-1	TGTGCCACACCATACGGGACAGGGGGCAATGAGCAGTTCTTC	CATPYGTGGNEQFF
NA	TRBV2	once	15	TRBJ2-2	TGTGCCAGCAGTGAACGCACTCAGAACACCGGGGAGCTGTTTTTT	CASSERTQNTGELFF